The 10 T cell receptor beta chains presented below share a single source sample, sequenced in a study of blood T cells in healthy people across ages. PCR was performed a second time for about 7 to 12 cycles using a sample-barcoded 5' primer and a J-beta primer mix. TCRdb re-analysed the 5' RACE reads in MiXCR, keeping a single row per CDR3 protein. The sample has roughly 720,000 distinct CDR3 sequences; roughly 50% are singletons. Sequenced sample: blood. These receptors all stem from an elderly man in good health.

This chain uses TRBV7-2 with TRBJ2-5; maybe TRBD2 (6 bases). The CDR3 runs 12 residues. Germline values: CDR1 SGHTA, CDR2 FQGNSA. The V end lost 4 bases, the J end lost 10 bases, and 13 bases lay between the germline ends. The CDR3 here is CASSSPGLNQYF. The CDR3 region has the DNA TGTGCCAGCAGCTCCCCGGGACTTAACCAGTACTTC.

The chain joins TRBV2 to TRBJ1-2, with D perhaps TRBD1 (6 bases). This CDR3 contains 14 residues. V was shortened by 5 bases and J by 4 bases, with 14 bases between the two germline ends. Germline V gene lookup returns CDR1 SNHLY and CDR2 FYNNEI. The CDR3 DNA is TGTGCCAGCAGTTCAGGGGTGGCGGGCTATGGCTACACCTTC. Translated: CASSSGVAGYGYTF.

The V and J genes are TRBV7-2 and TRBJ2-2, with D possibly being TRBD1 (6 bases). This CDR3 region has 14 residues. Germline values: CDR1 SGHTA, CDR2 FQGNSA. Trimming removed 5 bases at V and 5 bases at J, with 12 bases between. DNA of the CDR3: TGTGCCAGCAGCGCCATCAGGGGTACCGGGGAGCTGTTTTTT. Its translation is CASSAIRGTGELFF. Variable domain in full (rest from reference TRBV7-2 and TRBJ2-2): GAGVSQSPSNKVTEKGKDVELRCDPISGHTALYWYRQSLGQGLEFLIYFQGNSAPDKSGLPSDRFSAERTGGSVSTLTIQRTQQEDSAVYLCASSAIRGTGELFFGEGSRLTVL.

The chain recombines TRBV29-1 with TRBJ2-1; D tentatively reads TRBD1 or TRBD2 (5 bases each). V lost 4 bases and J lost 5, with 15 bases in between. The CDR3 length is 14 residues. Per germline, CDR1 SQVTM and CDR2 ANQGSEA. As DNA, the CDR3 is TGCAGCGTTGCGGCCAGGGTGAGGGACAATGAGCAGTTCTTC. Its protein is CSVAARVRDNEQFF.

The CDR3 nucleotides are TGCGCCAGCAGCTTGGCGTCGGCTAGCGGGAGACCAAGCTCCTACAATGAGCAGTTCTTC. This sequence encodes CASSLASASGRPSSYNEQFF. V and J are TRBV5-1 and TRBJ2-1; 10 nucleotides match TRBD2. V was clipped by 0 bases and J by 0 bases; unmatched bases: 12. Looked up from germline, CDR1 is SGHRS and CDR2 is YFSETQ. CDR3 length: 20 residues.

The chain is built from TRBV27 and TRBJ2-1; tentatively, D is TRBD1 (6 bases). V lost 2 bases and J lost 10, with 9 bases in between. This CDR3 spans 12 amino acids. Germline-derived CDR1 and CDR2 are MNHEY and SMNVEV (reference sequence). CDR3 protein: CASSLGTTEQFF. DNA of the CDR3: TGTGCCAGCAGTTTAGGGACAACCGAGCAGTTCTTC.

V is TRBV20-1 and J is TRBJ2-4, with D tentatively TRBD2 (5 bases). The CDR3 sequence is 12 residues long. Germline CDR1 DFQATT, CDR2 SNEGSKA (reference sequence). V was cut by 8 bases and J by 7 bases, with 15 bases left in between. This CDR3 is CSIINSVNIQYF. CDR3 DNA sequence: TGCAGTATAATCAATAGCGTGAACATTCAGTACTTC.

CDR3 DNA sequence: TGTGCCACCAGTGCAATGGGCTACCAAGAGACCCAGTACTTC. Translated, it gives CATSAMGYQETQYF. This chain joins TRBV24-1 and TRBJ2-4; D unclear. The better agreement between TRBJ2-5 and the DNA end casts doubt on the J call. Germline assignment: CDR1 KGHDR and CDR2 SFDVKD. The CDR3 contains 14 residues.

V and J are TRBV4-1 and TRBJ2-7, with D possibly being TRBD2 (6 bases). CDR3 length: 15 residues. Germline V gene sequence: CDR1 MGHRA, CDR2 YSYEKL. Trimming stripped 1 base from V and 0 bases from J, with 10 bases between. CDR3 nucleotides: TGCGCCAGCAGCCAAGTAGCGGCCAGCTCCTACGAGCAGTACTTC. This encodes CASSQVAASSYEQYF.

This clonotype was seen a handful of times. This sequence joins TRBV5-5 and TRBJ2-1; 8 bases agree with TRBD2. After removal of 4 bases from V and 8 bases from J, the junction contained 14 bases not matched to a gene. The CDR3 is 16 amino acids. CDR1 SGHKS and CDR2 YYEKEE come from the germline V gene (reference sequence). The CDR3, as DNA: TGTGCCAGCAGCATCCCCCACCAGCGGGAGTTCGATGAGCAGTTCTTC. Translating it yields CASSIPHQREFDEQFF.